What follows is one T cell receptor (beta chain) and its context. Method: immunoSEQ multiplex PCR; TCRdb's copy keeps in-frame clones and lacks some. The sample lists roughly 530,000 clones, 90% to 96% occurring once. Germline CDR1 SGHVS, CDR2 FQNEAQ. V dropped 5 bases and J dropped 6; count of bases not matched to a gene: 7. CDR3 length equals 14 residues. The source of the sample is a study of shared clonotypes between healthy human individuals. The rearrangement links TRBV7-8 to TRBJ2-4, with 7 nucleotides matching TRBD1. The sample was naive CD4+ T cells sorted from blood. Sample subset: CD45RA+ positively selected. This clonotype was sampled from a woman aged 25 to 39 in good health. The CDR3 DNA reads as TGTGCCAGCAGCCGTGACAGGGTGGGAAACATTCAGTACTTC. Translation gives CASSRDRVGNIQYF.